The 17 T cell receptor beta chains in this list originate from one sample, sequenced in a study of blood T cell repertoires in COVID-19. The repertoire was sequenced with immunoSEQ multiplex PCR; TCRdb's copy has only in-frame clones and lacks some. The sample lists around 300,000 clones, about nine tenths occurring once. The sequencing input was peripheral blood. The receptors derive from a woman aged 45 to 65 with COVID-19, enrolled during active disease.

This clone was recorded only once. The sample carries other DNA sequences with the same CDR3. The chain employs TRBV7-2 and TRBJ2-1, with TRBD1 as a possible D gene (6 bases). V shed 4 bases and J shed 10 bases, with 8 bases lying between them. This CDR3 spans 11 amino acids. CDR1 SGHTA and CDR2 FQGNSA come from the germline V gene. The CDR3 is CASSSGVEQFF. The DNA for the CDR3 is TGTGCCAGCAGCTCAGGGGTAGAGCAGTTCTTC.

This clone has a single count. The genes are TRBV6-5 and TRBJ2-1; no clear D gene. The V end lost 2 bases, the J end lost 0 bases, and 8 bases lay between the germline ends. Germline V gives CDR1 MNHEY, CDR2 SVGAGI. CDR3 length: 15 amino acids. The CDR3 loop is CASSYEATSYNEQFF. CDR3 DNA: TGTGCCAGCAGTTACGAGGCCACCTCCTACAATGAGCAGTTCTTC.

This chain links TRBV4-2 with TRBJ2-5; 11 nucleotides line up with TRBD2. CDR1 is LGHNA and CDR2 is YNFKEQ in the germline V gene. V was pared by 0 bases and J by 5 bases, with 5 bases of the junction left unmatched. The CDR3 runs to 16 residues. DNA of the CDR3: TGTGCCAGCAGCCAAGATAGGTTAGCGGGAGGGGAGACCCAGTACTTC. Translation gives CASSQDRLAGGETQYF.

The genes are TRBV4-1 and TRBJ2-1; D might be TRBD2 (5 bases). The germline V gene encodes CDR1 MGHRA and CDR2 YSYEKL. V was pared by 5 bases and J by 16 bases, with 15 bases between. The CDR3 has 11 residues. The CDR3 loop is CASSVWSGSFF. In DNA form, the CDR3 reads TGCGCCAGCAGCGTTTGGAGCGGCTCTTTCTTC.

The chain employs TRBV2 and TRBJ2-5, with 8 bases aligning to TRBD2. V trimming: 1 base; J trimming: 9 bases; junction bases outside the gene matches: 19. The CDR3 has 18 residues. Germline V CDR1 and CDR2: SNHLY, FYNNEI. The CDR3 sequence is CASSEERVAGSRARAQYF. CDR3 in DNA: TGTGCCAGCAGTGAAGAACGAGTAGCGGGAAGCCGGGCCCGGGCCCAGTACTTC.

The V call is TRBV19, the J call TRBJ2-5, with 8 bases matching TRBD1. From germline, CDR1 is LNHDA and CDR2 SQIVND (reference sequence). CDR3 length: 14 residues. With V trimmed by 6 bases and J by 4 bases, 7 bases remained unmatched. In DNA form, the CDR3 reads TGTGCCAGTAGGACAGGGGCCTCCCCAGAGACCCAGTACTTC. This codes for CASRTGASPETQYF.

This clone was observed a handful of times. This chain uses TRBV7-9 with TRBJ1-1; D remains ambiguous. The germline V gene has CDR1 SEHNR and CDR2 FQNEAQ (reference sequence). This CDR3 has 12 residues. V was clipped by 5 bases and J by 7 bases, with 11 bases between them. The CDR3 protein is CASSLTRGEAFF. The CDR3 DNA reads TGTGCCAGCAGCCTAACTCGAGGTGAAGCTTTCTTT.

The V gene is TRBV4-3, the J gene TRBJ2-5, with D tentatively TRBD2 (6 bases). Trimming pared 0 bases from V and 5 bases from J, leaving 16 bases between. Germline V gives CDR1 LGHNA, CDR2 YSLEER. This CDR3 has 16 amino acids. The chain's CDR3 is CASSQDWRGAGETQYF. Written as DNA, the CDR3 is TGCGCCAGCAGCCAAGATTGGCGGGGAGCTGGGGAGACCCAGTACTTC.

This chain links TRBV19 with TRBJ2-2; D unclear. V was trimmed by 6 bases and J by 7 bases, leaving 12 bases between them. Germline CDR1 LNHDA, CDR2 SQIVND (reference sequence). The CDR3 covers 13 residues. CDR3 loop: CASSKRMVGELFF. The CDR3 DNA is TGTGCCAGTAGCAAGCGAATGGTCGGGGAGCTGTTTTTT.

The chain combines TRBV12-3 or TRBV12-4 with TRBJ2-1; 12 bases align to TRBD2. V lost 7 bases to trimming and J lost 6 bases; unmatched junction nucleotides: 1. The CDR3 runs 13 residues. The CDR3 sequence: CASKLAGGNEQFF. CDR3 bases: TGTGCCAGCAAACTAGCGGGAGGCAATGAGCAGTTCTTC.

This chain links TRBV13 with TRBJ2-3, with TRBD2 identical over 13 bases. Germline V gene sequence: CDR1 PRHDT, CDR2 FYEKMQ (reference sequence). V shed 5 bases, J shed 4 bases, and the junction held 6 bases outside the gene matches. This CDR3 spans 16 amino acids. CDR3: CASSKLAGGPADTQYF. CDR3 nucleotides: TGTGCCAGCAGCAAACTAGCGGGAGGGCCCGCAGATACGCAGTATTTT.

The chain employs TRBV19 and TRBJ1-6; D not resolved. The CDR3 sequence is 14 residues long. The V and J ends lost 7 bases and 0 bases respectively, with 7 bases between them. The germline V gene has CDR1 LNHDA and CDR2 SQIVND (reference sequence). In DNA, the CDR3 is TGTGCCAGTACTTGGAGCTCCTATAATTCACCCCTCCACTTT. Translated, it gives CASTWSSYNSPLHF.

Worth noting for this clone: At one end, the junction sequence differs from germline, possibly due to a read error. The chain uses TRBV3-1 (or the pseudogene TRBV3-2) and TRBJ2-6; 9 bases fit TRBD1. Per germline, CDR1 LGHDT and CDR2 YNNKEL (reference sequence). CDR3 length equals 17 residues. CDR3 coding DNA: TGTGCCAGTAGCCTAGGGACAGGGATAACTGGGGCCAACGTCCTGACTTTC. Its protein is CASSLGTGITGANVLTF.

The gene calls are TRBV28 and TRBJ2-3; a possible D gene is TRBD2 (5 bases). This CDR3 is built from 16 residues. V lost 1 base and J 8 bases, leaving 19 bases between the germline ends. CDR1 MDHEN and CDR2 SYDVKM come from the germline V gene. CDR3 sequence reads: CASSLSGRLGSGTQYF. Written as DNA, the CDR3 is TGTGCCAGCAGTTTATCCGGCAGATTGGGGAGCGGTACGCAGTATTTT.

V usage is TRBV5-1 and J usage is TRBJ2-3, with no clear D. V lost 3 bases, J lost 1 base, and 9 bases lay in between. The CDR3 consists of 14 residues. Germline V CDR1 and CDR2: SGHRS, YFSETQ. CDR3 region: CASSYLGGTDTQYF. CDR3 nucleotide sequence: TGCGCCAGCAGCTACCTAGGAGGCACAGATACGCAGTATTTT.

J is TRBJ2-1 and V is TRBV5-1, with 7 bases matching TRBD1. This CDR3 has 16 amino acids. V dropped 3 bases and J dropped 4; count of bases not matched to a gene: 10. Germline V gene sequence: CDR1 SGHRS, CDR2 YFSETQ. The CDR3 DNA is TGCGCCAGCAGCTCGCGACAGGGATCGAGATACAATGAGCAGTTCTTC. Encoded protein: CASSSRQGSRYNEQFF.

CDR3 nucleotides: TGTGCCAGCTCATCTACCCTGGCCAAAAACATTCAGTACTTC. Translated: CASSSTLAKNIQYF. The rearrangement links TRBV18 to TRBJ2-4; no clear D gene. Trimming removed 5 bases at V and 1 base at J, with 9 bases between. Germline-derived CDR1 and CDR2 are KGHSH and LQKENI. This CDR3 comprises 14 residues.